This paragraph covers one T cell receptor (beta chain) sequence. Its antigen is unknown. V lost 6 bases to trimming and J lost 2 bases; unmatched junction nucleotides: 6. The CDR3 sequence is 15 residues long. This specimen comes from a study of blood T cells in healthy people across ages. Broader study findings: No conclusive comparison of naive versus antigen-experienced cells was possible with unsorted PBMCs. Compared with aged donors, long-lived donors showed fewer expanded clones, suggesting selection.

A J-beta primer mix and a sample-barcoded 5' primer were used in a second PCR of roughly 6 to 11 cycles. TCRdb re-called the 5' RACE reads through MiXCR, storing one row per CDR3 protein. The data show some 920,000 distinct CDR3 sequences, with roughly 50% seen just once and about 20% held by the top ten. The sequence was collected from an older woman in good health. Material: blood. The chain joins TRBV12-3 or TRBV12-4 to TRBJ2-7; 11 bases fit TRBD2. DNA for the CDR3: TGTGCCAGCAGGGGTAGCGGGAGGGGGCCCTACGAGCAGTACTTC. Amino acids: CASRGSGRGPYEQYF.